The 27 T cell receptor beta chains below come from one sample, sequenced in a study of T cell responses to AZD1222 COVID-19 vaccine. Assay used: immunoSEQ multiplex PCR; TCRdb lists only in-frame clones, some missing. Of about 47,000 clones listed, over 75% are singletons. Source: peripheral blood, taken 28 days after the second dose of the MenACWY control vaccine. The receptor set was obtained from an adult who received the MenACWY meningococcal vaccine as a control.

This clone was seen only once. The rearrangement joins TRBV19 to TRBJ2-1; 7 bases map to TRBD2. The CDR3 runs to 16 residues. Germline CDR1 and CDR2: LNHDA and SQIVND (reference sequence). After removal of 1 base from V and 7 bases from J, the junction contained 10 bases not matched to a gene. The CDR3 protein is CASSIVSSGWANEQFF. CDR3 nucleotide sequence: TGTGCCAGTAGTATAGTAAGTAGCGGGTGGGCTAATGAGCAGTTCTTC. The full variable domain, completed using reference TRBV19 and TRBJ2-1, is DGGITQSPKYLFRKEGQNVTLSCEQNLNHDAMYWYRQDPGQGLRLIYYSQIVNDFQKGDIAEGYSVSREKKESFPLTVTSAQKNPTAFYLCASSIVSSGWANEQFFGPGTRLTVL.

This clone was recorded a few times. The chain links TRBV5-1 to TRBJ1-1; no reliable D call. The germline gives CDR1 SGHRS, CDR2 YFSETQ. The CDR3 extends over 14 amino acids. Deletions cut 5 bases from V and 0 bases from J, with 11 bases between. The CDR3 sequence: CASRMLGVNTEAFF. The CDR3 DNA sequence: TGCGCCAGCAGGATGCTTGGGGTGAACACTGAAGCTTTCTTT. Complete variable domain (other parts from reference TRBV5-1 and TRBJ1-1): KAGVTQTPRYLIKTRGQQVTLSCSPISGHRSVSWYQQTPGQGLQFLFEYFSETQRNKGNFPGRFSGRQFSNSRSEMNVSTLELGDSALYLCASRMLGVNTEAFFGQGTRLTVV.

A few counts support this clone. The chain combines TRBV6-1 with TRBJ1-5, with 10 bases matching TRBD1. The V and J ends lost 0 bases and 6 bases, in that order; junction bases with no gene match: 5. The germline CDR1 and CDR2 sequences are MNHNS and SASEGT. The CDR3 runs to 16 residues. CDR3 loop: CASSEATGGRGQPQHF. The CDR3 DNA sequence: TGTGCCAGCAGTGAAGCGACAGGGGGCCGAGGTCAGCCCCAGCATTTT.

This clone was detected a few times. This chain uses TRBV5-1 with TRBJ1-3, with D tentatively TRBD1 (6 bases). The germline V and J ends were trimmed by 0 bases and 4 bases, with 8 bases remaining between them. CDR1 is SGHRS, CDR2 YFSETQ, per germline. The CDR3 covers 14 residues. This CDR3 is CASSLGTDGNTIYF. The CDR3 region has the DNA TGCGCCAGCAGCTTGGGGACAGACGGAAACACCATATATTTT.

V usage is TRBV6-7 and J usage is TRBJ1-4; D call uncertain. TRBV6-7 is an open reading frame, and its role is uncertain. V lost 1 base, J lost 0 bases, and 9 bases lay in between. The CDR3 has 16 residues. CDR3 nucleotide sequence: TGTGCCAGCAGTTACTTCGGACTGGCAACTAATGAAAAACTGTTTTTT. Its protein product is CASSYFGLATNEKLFF.

V gene TRBV24-1 combines with J gene TRBJ2-1, with 14 bases lining up with TRBD2. Germline CDR1 KGHDR, CDR2 SFDVKD. V dropped 3 bases and J dropped 10; count of bases not matched to a gene: 10. The CDR3 is 17 residues long. The CDR3, as DNA: TGTGCCACCAGTGATCTACCGGGACTAGCGGGAGCGGGAGAGCAGTTCTTC. Residues: CATSDLPGLAGAGEQFF.

The count of this clone is one. V gene TRBV19 combines with J gene TRBJ1-3; 12 nucleotides agree with TRBD1. Trimming took 11 bases from V and 8 from J; bases not matched to a gene: 13. CDR3 length equals 15 residues. Per germline, CDR1 LNHDA and CDR2 SQIVND (reference sequence). CDR3 nucleotide sequence: TGTGCCGGTTGGGACAGGGGGCGCCTGATGGACACCATATATTTT. Residues: CAGWDRGRLMDTIYF. Complete variable domain (other parts from reference TRBV19 and TRBJ1-3): DGGITQSPKYLFRKEGQNVTLSCEQNLNHDAMYWYRQDPGQGLRLIYYSQIVNDFQKGDIAEGYSVSREKKESFPLTVTSAQKNPTAFYLCAGWDRGRLMDTIYFGEGSWLTVV.

This chain connects TRBV28 to TRBJ1-1, with D unresolved. The CDR3 loop spans 11 amino acids. Trimming cost V 4 bases and J 2 bases, with 2 bases left between them. CDR1 and CDR2 from the germline V gene are MDHEN and SYDVKM. The DNA for the CDR3 is TGTGCCAGCAGTTCCAACACTGAAGCTTTCTTT. Translating gives CASSSNTEAFF. The variable domain in full, completed from reference TRBV28 and TRBJ1-1, reads DVKVTQSSRYLVKRTGEKVFLECVQDMDHENMFWYRQDPGLGLRLIYFSYDVKMKEKGDIPEGYSVSREKKERFSLILESASTNQTSMYLCASSSNTEAFFGQGTRLTVV.

The CDR3 reads CASSYSGLYPETQYF. CDR3 nucleotides: TGTGCCAGCAGTTACTCAGGGCTTTACCCGGAGACCCAGTACTTC. The rearrangement uses TRBV6-5 and TRBJ2-5; D is undetermined. The V gene lost 0 bases and the J gene lost 5 bases, with 13 bases spanning the gap. Germline V gene data show CDR1 as MNHEY and CDR2 as SVGAGI. The CDR3 is 15 residues long.

The V gene is TRBV10-2, the J gene TRBJ1-4; TRBD1 is a possible D gene (6 bases). The V and J ends lost 2 bases and 8 bases respectively, with 15 bases between them. This CDR3 contains 15 residues. Germline V lookup: CDR1 WSHSY, CDR2 SAAADI. DNA for the CDR3: TGCGCCAGCAGTGAGGTGACAGGCATGAGCGAAAAACTGTTTTTT. Encoded protein: CASSEVTGMSEKLFF.

The genes are TRBV6-2 or TRBV6-3 and TRBJ2-1, with D uncertain. Trimming shortened V by 2 bases and J by 9 bases, and 17 bases separated the two germline ends. The CDR3 sequence is 15 residues long. From germline, CDR1 is MNHEY and CDR2 SVGEGT. In DNA form, the CDR3 reads TGTGCCAGCAGTTACAATCTCCTTCCTTCTGGTGAGCAGTTCTTC. This translates into CASSYNLLPSGEQFF.

This clone has more than one count but fewer than ten. This rearrangement joins TRBV7-8 to TRBJ1-3, with D unclear. Germline-derived CDR1 and CDR2 are SGHVS and FQNEAQ. With 1 base removed from V and 0 bases from J, the gap between germline ends came to 19 bases. This CDR3 is 19 amino acids long. The CDR3 bases are TGTGCCAGCAGCTTAGGAGTGCGAGGGTCGGAACTCTCTGGAAACACCATATATTTT. Translation gives CASSLGVRGSELSGNTIYF. Looking up the rest from reference TRBV7-8 and TRBJ1-3 gives the full variable domain: GAGVSQSPRYKVAKRGQDVALRCDPISGHVSLFWYQQALGQGPEFLTYFQNEAQLDKSGLPSDRFFAERPEGSVSTLKIQRTQQEDSAVYLCASSLGVRGSELSGNTIYFGEGSWLTVV.

This clone was observed a few times. V usage is TRBV24-1 and J usage is TRBJ1-5; a possible D gene is TRBD1 (5 bases). CDR1 and CDR2 from the germline V gene are KGHDR and SFDVKD. The CDR3 consists of 14 residues. Between the trimmed V and J ends, which lost 4 bases and 7 bases, there was a span of 13 bases. CDR3 loop: CATSDTGQGQPQHF. CDR3 bases: TGTGCCACCAGTGACACGGGGCAGGGACAGCCCCAGCATTTT.

This clone has only a few counts. The chain has TRBV5-1 and TRBJ2-1, with a weak D call TRBD1 (5 bases). Between the trimmed V and J ends, which lost 2 bases and 3 bases, there was a span of 9 bases. Germline CDR1 SGHRS, CDR2 YFSETQ. The CDR3 length is 14 residues. The CDR3 bases are TGCGCCAGCAGCTTACAGGAATTCTACAATGAGCAGTTCTTC. As protein: CASSLQEFYNEQFF.

The rearrangement links TRBV24-1 to TRBJ2-1; 10 nucleotides align to TRBD1. From germline, CDR1 is KGHDR and CDR2 SFDVKD. J lost 11 bases, V lost 10 bases, and 10 bases had no gene match. The CDR3 has 13 residues. This CDR3 reads CATSRTGGNKQFF. In DNA, the CDR3 is TGTGCCACTTCCAGGACAGGGGGAAACAAGCAGTTCTTC.

The chain links TRBV12-3 or TRBV12-4 to TRBJ1-2; D remains unclear. This CDR3 region has 12 residues. V shed 1 base and J shed 14 bases, with 14 bases lying between them. The CDR3 DNA is TGTGCCAGCAGTTTAGGCGGTTTATCGGGTACCTTC. Translating it yields CASSLGGLSGTF.

J is TRBJ1-6 and V is TRBV6-2 or TRBV6-3; no clear D gene. V was shortened by 5 bases and J by 7 bases, with 15 bases between the two germline ends. CDR3 length: 15 amino acids. Germline assignment: CDR1 MNHEY and CDR2 SVGEGT. In DNA form, the CDR3 reads TGTGCCAGCAGTCCCAGACAACGTCCGAATTCACCCCTCCACTTT. Its translation is CASSPRQRPNSPLHF.

V gene TRBV11-2 combines with J gene TRBJ1-4; 7 nucleotides line up with TRBD1. Trimming removed 1 base from V and 8 bases from J; junction bases left unmatched: 1. Germline V lookup: CDR1 SGHAT, CDR2 FQNNGV. This CDR3 has 13 amino acids. As DNA, the CDR3 is TGTGCCAGCAGCTTAGGCAGGGGGGAAAAACTGTTTTTT. Protein: CASSLGRGEKLFF.

This rearrangement joins TRBV7-2 to TRBJ2-3, with D perhaps matching TRBD1 or TRBD2 (5 bases each). CDR3 length: 15 residues. Germline V gives CDR1 SGHTA, CDR2 FQGNSA. V lost 3 bases, J lost 4 bases, and 14 bases lay in between. For the CDR3, the DNA is TGTGCCAGCAGCTTCGGGACGGTGGGGTCAGATACGCAGTATTTT. Amino acid sequence: CASSFGTVGSDTQYF.

The chain couples TRBV6-5 to TRBJ1-5; D is uncertain. From germline, CDR1 is MNHEY and CDR2 SVGAGI. V lost 6 bases, J lost 5 bases, and 14 bases lay in between. This CDR3 region has 14 residues. The CDR3 loop reads CASRGRWSDQPQHF. The CDR3 nucleotides are TGTGCCAGCAGAGGACGGTGGTCGGATCAGCCCCAGCATTTT.

V usage is TRBV5-1 and J usage is TRBJ2-3, with no clear D. The CDR3 is 13 amino acids. The V and J ends lost 4 bases and 5 bases respectively, with 11 bases between them. Germline loops: CDR1 SGHRS, CDR2 YFSETQ. The CDR3 DNA is TGCGCCAGCAGCCCCCGAATTGGAGATACGCAGTATTTT. Its translation: CASSPRIGDTQYF.

The V and J genes are TRBV18 and TRBJ2-3; D is perhaps TRBD2 (6 bases). This CDR3 is 15 amino acids long. Germline V gene lookup returns CDR1 KGHSH and CDR2 LQKENI. The V end lost 1 base, the J end lost 3 bases, and 11 bases lay between the germline ends. The CDR3 reads CASSPRDGRTDTQYF. The CDR3 DNA follows: TGTGCCAGCTCACCACGGGACGGGAGAACAGATACGCAGTATTTT.

The chain recombines TRBV5-1 with TRBJ1-4; D remains ambiguous. V was trimmed by 0 bases and J by 3 bases, leaving 6 bases between them. The CDR3 spans 14 residues. Germline V gene lookup returns CDR1 SGHRS and CDR2 YFSETQ. The DNA for the CDR3 is TGCGCCAGCAGCTTGGTGGGGTCTAATGAAAAACTGTTTTTT. Translated: CASSLVGSNEKLFF.

The chain joins TRBV28 to TRBJ1-1; D gene ambiguous. This CDR3 has 12 amino acids. Germline lookup yields CDR1 MDHEN and CDR2 SYDVKM. The V and J ends lost 1 base and 11 bases respectively, with 11 bases between them. In DNA, the CDR3 is TGTGCCAGCAGTTTATATAACAATGGGGCTTTCTTT. Protein product: CASSLYNNGAFF.

This sequence joins TRBV6-5 and TRBJ2-7; D perhaps matches TRBD2 (6 bases). This CDR3 comprises 14 residues. The germline gives CDR1 MNHEY, CDR2 SVGAGI. Between the trimmed V and J ends, which lost 9 bases and 2 bases, there was a span of 17 bases. The CDR3: CASALMGGAYEQYF. The CDR3 DNA sequence: TGTGCCAGTGCATTAATGGGGGGAGCCTACGAGCAGTACTTC.

The CDR3 is CASRPLEGGGDNEQFF. The CDR3 nucleotides are TGTGCCAGTAGGCCCCTGGAGGGCGGGGGGGACAATGAGCAGTTCTTC. The chain links TRBV19 to TRBJ2-1; TRBD2 matches at 9 bases. The CDR3 is 16 residues long. CDR1 and CDR2 from the germline V gene are LNHDA and SQIVND (reference sequence). V shed 6 bases, J shed 5 bases, and the junction held 11 bases outside the gene matches.

The CDR3 DNA follows: TGTGCCAGCAGCCAGAATAGCAATCAGCCCCAGCATTTT. Translation gives CASSQNSNQPQHF. The V gene is TRBV27, the J gene TRBJ1-5; D ambiguous. Germline V gene lookup returns CDR1 MNHEY and CDR2 SMNVEV (reference sequence). Trimming left V 6 bases short and J 0 bases short, with 6 bases between. The length of the CDR3 is 13 residues.